This is a list of T cell receptor beta chains from one sample in a study of blood T cell repertoires in COVID-19. Data came from immunoSEQ multiplex PCR; TCRdb stores just in-frame clones and leaves some out. The table lists 100,000 to 120,000 clones, 85% of them singletons. Sequencing input: peripheral blood. These receptors all come from a human donor in a cohort sampled during active COVID-19. CDR3s include the opening cysteine and the closing phenylalanine or tryptophan. Rows give clone size only sometimes, using once, few, many, or a class for an expanded clone.

TRBV14	.	TRBJ2-3	CASSRTASTDTQYF
TRBV5-8	.	TRBJ1-4	CASSWGQSNEKLFF
TRBV6-5	.	TRBJ1-1	CASSYSIGGSDTEAFF
TRBV4-3	.	TRBJ1-1	CASSRANKNTEAFF
TRBV5-6	.	TRBJ2-1	CASSLDRGHDNEQFF
TRBV3-1/TRBV3-2	.	TRBJ2-3	CASSQAGQGPTDTQYF
TRBV27	few	TRBJ1-1	CASSPLWQILNTEAFF
TRBV6-5	once	TRBJ1-2	CATGGRAGYTF
TRBV7-2	once	TRBJ2-1	CASSPLTSGPLF
TRBV5-1	few	TRBJ2-5	CASSPSGGWETQYF
TRBV19	.	TRBJ1-5	CASSPLGAQGGQPQHF
TRBV4-1	.	TRBJ1-4	CASSQRPGTGVTNEKLFF
TRBV6-5	.	TRBJ2-7	CASRGRQTKAYEQYF
TRBV10-1	few	TRBJ2-2	CASSSYRAGELFF
TRBV7-2	.	TRBJ1-5	CASTLEGGSNQPQHF
TRBV5-1	once	TRBJ2-3	CASSLGLDSDTQYF
TRBV12-3/TRBV12-4	.	TRBJ2-7	CASSSGTGNEQYF